The T cell receptor beta chain described here comes from a study of T cell repertoires in aging, cancer and after chemotherapy. General study points: In hematological cancer patients, infiltrated lymphoid organs may have impaired thymic emigration or peripheral T cell expansion.

Rearranged V-D-J TRB sequences were amplified with a mixed TRB-A/B primer pool. TCRdb processed the multiplex PCR reads anew with MiXCR; each CDR3 protein has one entry. The profile shows more than 700 distinct CDR3 sequences, approximately 77% of them singletons. On this clonotype: Its specificity is not known.

Amplification of TCR beta used genomic DNA extracted from peripheral blood. The sequencing input was blood. This receptor was obtained from a human donor with a blood cancer.

The CDR3 is CAISRDRGDNSPLHF. CDR3 sequence (DNA): TGTGCCATCAGCCGGGACAGGGGGGATAATTCACCCCTCCACTTT. V is TRBV10-3 and J is TRBJ1-6; the match to TRBD1 covers 11 bases. After removal of 6 bases from V and 5 bases from J, the junction contained 3 bases not matched to a gene. Per germline, CDR1 ENHRY and CDR2 SYGVKD. The CDR3 covers 15 residues.